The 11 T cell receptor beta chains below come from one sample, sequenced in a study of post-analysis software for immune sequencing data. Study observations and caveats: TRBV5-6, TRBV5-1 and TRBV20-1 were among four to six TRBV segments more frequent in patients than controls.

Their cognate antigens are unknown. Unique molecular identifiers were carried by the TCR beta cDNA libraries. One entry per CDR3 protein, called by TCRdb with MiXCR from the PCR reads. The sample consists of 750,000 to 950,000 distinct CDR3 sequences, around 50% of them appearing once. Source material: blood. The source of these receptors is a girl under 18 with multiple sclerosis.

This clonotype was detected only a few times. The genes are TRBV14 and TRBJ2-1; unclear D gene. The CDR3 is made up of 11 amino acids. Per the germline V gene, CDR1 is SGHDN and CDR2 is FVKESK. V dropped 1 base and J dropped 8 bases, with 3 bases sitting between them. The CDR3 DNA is TGTGCCAGCAGCCAAGTTTATGAGCAGTTCTTC. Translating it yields CASSQVYEQFF.

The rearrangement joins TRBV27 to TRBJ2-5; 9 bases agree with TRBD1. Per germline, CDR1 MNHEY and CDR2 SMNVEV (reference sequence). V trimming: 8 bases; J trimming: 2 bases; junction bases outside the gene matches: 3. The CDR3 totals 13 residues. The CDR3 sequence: CASGQGRQETQYF. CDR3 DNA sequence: TGTGCCAGCGGACAGGGGAGGCAAGAGACCCAGTACTTC.

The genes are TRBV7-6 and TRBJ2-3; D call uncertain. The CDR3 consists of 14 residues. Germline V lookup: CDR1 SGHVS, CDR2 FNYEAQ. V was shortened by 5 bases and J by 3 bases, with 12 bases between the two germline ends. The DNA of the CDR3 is TGTGCCAGCAGCCCCCGATTCGCTACAGATACGCAGTATTTT. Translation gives CASSPRFATDTQYF.

CDR3 in DNA: TGTGCCAGCAGTCCTCTAAAATGGGGTAAACCATATGGCTACACCTTC. Amino acids: CASSPLKWGKPYGYTF. This chain uses TRBV12-3 or TRBV12-4 with TRBJ1-2; no clear D gene. Trimming stripped 5 bases from V and 5 bases from J, with 21 bases between. This CDR3 has 16 amino acids.

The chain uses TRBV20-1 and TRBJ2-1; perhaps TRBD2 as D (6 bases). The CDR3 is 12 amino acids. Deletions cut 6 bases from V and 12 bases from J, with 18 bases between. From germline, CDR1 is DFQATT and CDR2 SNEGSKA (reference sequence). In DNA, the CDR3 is TGCAGTGCGGGCGGGGCCGCCATCGCGCAGTTCTTC. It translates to CSAGGAAIAQFF.

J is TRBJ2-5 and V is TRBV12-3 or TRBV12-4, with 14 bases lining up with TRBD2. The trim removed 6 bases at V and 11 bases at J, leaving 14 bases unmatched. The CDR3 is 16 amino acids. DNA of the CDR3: TGTGCCAGCAGCCAACCGGGACTAGCGGGGGAAAATGAGCAGTACTTC. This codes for CASSQPGLAGENEQYF.

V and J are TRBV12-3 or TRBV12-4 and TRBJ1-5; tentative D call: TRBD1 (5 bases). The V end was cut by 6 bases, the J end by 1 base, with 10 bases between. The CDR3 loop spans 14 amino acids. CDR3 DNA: TGTGCCAGCAGCCGGACATCGAGCAATCAGCCCCAGCATTTT. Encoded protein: CASSRTSSNQPQHF.

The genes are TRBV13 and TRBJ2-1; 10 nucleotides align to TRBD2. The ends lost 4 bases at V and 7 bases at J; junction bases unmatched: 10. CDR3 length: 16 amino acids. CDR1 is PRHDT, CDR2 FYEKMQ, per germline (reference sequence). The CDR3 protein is CASSSRGSGGANEQFF. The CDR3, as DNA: TGTGCCAGCAGCTCCCGGGGGAGCGGGGGGGCAAATGAGCAGTTCTTC.

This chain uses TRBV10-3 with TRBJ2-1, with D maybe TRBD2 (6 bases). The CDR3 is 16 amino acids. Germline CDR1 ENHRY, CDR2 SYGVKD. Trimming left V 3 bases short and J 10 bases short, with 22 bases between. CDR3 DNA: TGTGCCATCAGTGACCCTGGGGGGATTGATCTTGGGGAGCAGTTCTTC. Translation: CAISDPGGIDLGEQFF.

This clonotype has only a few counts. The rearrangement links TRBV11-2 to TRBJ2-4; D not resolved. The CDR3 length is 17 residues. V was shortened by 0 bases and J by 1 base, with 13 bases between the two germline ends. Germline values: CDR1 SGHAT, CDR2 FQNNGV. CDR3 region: CASSLEDAALAKNIQYF. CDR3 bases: TGTGCCAGCAGCTTAGAGGACGCCGCCCTGGCCAAAAACATTCAGTACTTC.

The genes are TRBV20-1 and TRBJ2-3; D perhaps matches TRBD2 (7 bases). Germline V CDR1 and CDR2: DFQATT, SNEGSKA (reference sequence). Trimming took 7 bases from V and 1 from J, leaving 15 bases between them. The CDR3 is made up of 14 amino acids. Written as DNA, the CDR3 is TGCAGTGTCTTGGGGGGGGGCGGCACAGATACGCAGTATTTT. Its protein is CSVLGGGGTDTQYF.